This TCR beta chain appears in the sequencing data of a study of PD-1 blockade in classical Hodgkin lymphoma. V was clipped by 4 bases and J by 3 bases; unmatched bases: 7. The CDR3 contains 16 residues. Germline CDR1 reads LGHNA; CDR2 reads YSLEER. Points on this clone: Its specificity is unknown.

Whole-study results and caveats: Relapsed/refractory patients reportedly had lower baseline diversity than newly diagnosed patients. Repertoires differed for reasons still undefined, possibly disease activity or prior therapy.

Time point described: newly diagnosed, previously untreated cHL patient sample. Magnetic negative selection was used to purify CD8+ T cells from thawed PBMCs. PBMCs representing newly diagnosed, untreated classical Hodgkin lymphoma functioned as the comparison. Measured with immunoSEQ multiplex PCR; TCRdb has only the in-frame clones, and not every one. The top ten clones hold under 15% of a sample with roughly 4,200 clones, roughly 80% of them seen once. V gene TRBV4-3 combines with J gene TRBJ2-1; TRBD2 agrees at 9 bases. The material sequenced was CD8+ T cells from blood. The receptor comes from a human donor with classical Hodgkin lymphoma. The CDR3 bases are TGCGCCAGCAGCCCCGATACTAGCGGGTTCTACAATGAGCAGTTCTTC. Encoded protein: CASSPDTSGFYNEQFF.